The T cell receptor (beta chain) under discussion was sequenced for a study of blood T cell repertoires in COVID-19. About the study: Donors in the United States, Italy and Spain gave samples during acute or convalescent COVID-19. The cDNA or gDNA used as material had been derived from T cells, B-cell-depleted T cells, or PBMCs.

Seattle's cohort entered during active infection and was followed longitudinally. Study processing details: It was from reference gene primer amplification that nucleated cell counts were estimated. TCRdb's table, derived via immunoSEQ multiplex PCR, lists solely in-frame clones and lacks some. Clonal size and the V and J genes are those of that table, whereas D and trimming came from the DNA. Found here are 220,000 or so clones, about 81% of them singletons; the top ten hold 8.2%. This CDR3 spans 16 amino acids. V lost 0 bases and J lost 4, with 13 bases in between. CDR1 is SGHRS, CDR2 YFSETQ, per germline.

The sequence was collected from a woman over 75 with COVID-19, enrolled during active disease. Source material: peripheral blood. This chain joins TRBV5-1 and TRBJ2-2; TRBD1 might be the D (6 bases). The CDR3 sequence is CASSLVAGVSTGELFF. The CDR3 region has the DNA TGCGCCAGCAGCTTGGTGGCAGGGGTCAGCACCGGGGAGCTGTTTTTT.